These 20 T cell receptor beta chains were all obtained from the same sample, sequenced in a study of technical replicates of blood from a few donors. Profiled with immunoSEQ multiplex PCR; TCRdb holds only in-frame clones, not every one. The sample lists tens of thousands of clones; almost 95% were seen once. The specimen sequenced was PBMCs. The receptors come from a human donor in good health. Some clones in this sample may be carry-over from other donors' samples.

The chain combines TRBV5-1 with TRBJ1-2; weak D call: TRBD1 (5 bases). This CDR3 contains 15 residues. Germline V CDR1 and CDR2: SGHRS, YFSETQ. Deletions cut 0 bases from V and 3 bases from J, with 12 bases between. The CDR3 bases are TGCGCCAGCAGCTTGGCGGCGGGGGTCTACTATGGCTACACCTTC. Translation: CASSLAAGVYYGYTF.

The chain links TRBV7-9 to TRBJ1-4; 9 positions match TRBD1. V trimming: 5 bases; J trimming: 8 bases; junction bases outside the gene matches: 6. CDR1 and CDR2 (germline): SEHNR, FQNEAQ (reference sequence). The CDR3 sequence is 14 residues long. The CDR3 region is CASSRDREGEKLFF. The DNA of the CDR3 is TGTGCCAGCAGCCGGGACAGGGAAGGAGAAAAACTGTTTTTT.

CDR3 sequence: CASSLIAGSEFF. CDR3 nucleotides: TGTGCCAGCAGCTTGATCGCGGGGAGTGAGTTCTTC. The chain links TRBV5-6 to TRBJ2-1, with D tentatively TRBD2 (6 bases). This CDR3 has 12 residues. The germline V gene has CDR1 SGHDT and CDR2 YYEEEE. V was clipped by 1 base and J by 14 bases, with 13 bases between them.

The gene calls are TRBV6-1 and TRBJ2-2, with 8 bases aligning to TRBD1. CDR3 length: 15 residues. CDR1 is MNHNS, CDR2 SASEGT, per germline. Trimming removed 3 bases from V and 1 base from J; junction bases left unmatched: 1. CDR3 nucleotides: TGTGCCAGCAGTGAGGGGACAGGGAACACCGGGGAGCTGTTTTTT. It codes for CASSEGTGNTGELFF.

This rearrangement joins TRBV6-4 to TRBJ1-6; 10 bases are shared with TRBD1. This CDR3 has 16 residues. V trimming: 2 bases; J trimming: 8 bases; junction bases outside the gene matches: 6. The germline gives CDR1 MRHNA, CDR2 SNTAGT. CDR3 sequence reads: CASSDRAGTGDSPLHF. CDR3 bases: TGTGCCAGCAGTGACAGGGCCGGGACAGGGGATTCACCCCTCCACTTT.

The J gene is TRBJ2-6, the V gene TRBV5-4; D not certain. CDR3 length equals 15 residues. The V end was cut by 1 base, the J end by 1 base, with 6 bases between. Germline CDR1 SGHNT, CDR2 YYREEE (reference sequence). Here the CDR3 reads CASSLMSSGANVLTF. The CDR3 nucleotides read TGTGCCAGCAGCTTGATGAGTTCTGGGGCCAACGTCCTGACTTTC. The variable domain in full, with the rest retrieved from reference TRBV5-4 and TRBJ2-6, is ETGVTQSPTHLIKTRGQQVTLRCSSQSGHNTVSWYQQALGQGPQFIFQYYREEENGRGNFPPRFSGLQFPNYSSELNVNALELDDSALYLCASSLMSSGANVLTFGAGSRLTVL.

The chain has TRBV6-1 and TRBJ2-3; no clear D. The CDR3 totals 14 residues. Trimming took off 1 base at V and 2 bases at J, with 7 bases between the two ends. The germline gives CDR1 MNHNS, CDR2 SASEGT. The CDR3: CASSEDRDTDTQYF. The DNA of the CDR3 is TGTGCCAGCAGTGAAGATCGAGACACAGATACGCAGTATTTT.

The V call is TRBV5-1, the J call TRBJ1-2, with a weak D call TRBD1 (6 bases). V lost 5 bases, J lost 8 bases, and 16 bases lay in between. This CDR3 comprises 13 residues. The germline CDR1 and CDR2 sequences are SGHRS and YFSETQ. The chain's CDR3 is CASRATGFGGYTF. CDR3 DNA sequence: TGCGCCAGCAGGGCTACAGGGTTTGGCGGCTACACCTTC.

This chain uses TRBV7-2 with TRBJ2-2; 10 bases agree with TRBD1. This CDR3 is built from 15 residues. J was trimmed by 5 bases and V by 5 bases; bases with no gene match: 5. The V gene's germline CDR1 is SGHTA and CDR2 FQGNSA. The CDR3 bases are TGTGCCAGCAGCCTATCGGGACAGGGGACCGGGGAGCTGTTTTTT. This encodes CASSLSGQGTGELFF.

This clone occurred once. This chain uses TRBV28 with TRBJ1-3; D is uncertain. V was trimmed by 6 bases and J by 2 bases, leaving 11 bases between them. CDR1 and CDR2 (germline): MDHEN, SYDVKM. The CDR3 runs 14 residues. The CDR3 loop reads CASSRGFTGNTIYF. In DNA, the CDR3 is TGTGCCAGCAGCAGAGGGTTCACTGGAAACACCATATATTTT. The full variable domain, rest sourced from reference TRBV28 and TRBJ1-3, is DVKVTQSSRYLVKRTGEKVFLECVQDMDHENMFWYRQDPGLGLRLIYFSYDVKMKEKGDIPEGYSVSREKKERFSLILESASTNQTSMYLCASSRGFTGNTIYFGEGSWLTVV.

The chain carries TRBV7-3 and TRBJ2-1; TRBD2 matches at 9 bases. The V segment lost 2 bases and the J segment 15 bases; nucleotides outside the gene matches: 23. Germline-derived CDR1 and CDR2 are SGHTA and FQGTGA. The CDR3 is 18 residues long. The CDR3 reads CASSLYPSGKAAQDRSFF. The CDR3 nucleotides read TGTGCCAGCAGCTTATATCCTAGCGGGAAGGCGGCCCAGGACCGGTCGTTCTTC.

In DNA, the CDR3 is TGTGCCAGCAGCTTAGATAACAGGGGGTATGAGACCCAGTACTTC. Translating it yields CASSLDNRGYETQYF. The chain carries TRBV7-6 and TRBJ2-5; TRBD1 matches at 8 bases. Germline V gives CDR1 SGHVS, CDR2 FNYEAQ. The CDR3 is 15 residues long. V shed 1 base and J 5 bases; nucleotides not matched to a gene: 6. Full variable domain (missing parts from reference TRBV7-6 and TRBJ2-5): GAGVSQSPRYKVTKRGQDVALRCDPISGHVSLYWYRQALGQGPEFLTYFNYEAQQDKSGLPNDRFSAERPEGSISTLTIQRTEQRDSAMYRCASSLDNRGYETQYFGPGTRLLVL.

This chain connects TRBV4-2 to TRBJ2-1, with 8 bases identical to TRBD2. CDR1 and CDR2 from the germline V gene are LGHNA and YNFKEQ. Germline trimming cut 3 bases from V and 5 bases from J; bases unmatched to any gene: 12. The CDR3 runs 17 residues. CDR3 protein: CASSQGGLAGGHNEQFF. The DNA for the CDR3 is TGTGCCAGCAGCCAGGGGGGTCTGGCGGGGGGACACAATGAGCAGTTCTTC.

The rearrangement joins TRBV7-9 to TRBJ1-3; no clear D. CDR1 is SEHNR and CDR2 is FQNEAQ in the germline V gene (reference sequence). The CDR3 spans 15 residues. V was clipped by 7 bases and J by 0 bases, with 13 bases between them. The CDR3, as DNA: TGTGCCAGCATCCTTTGGGCGTCCTCTGGAAACACCATATATTTT. It translates to CASILWASSGNTIYF.

V usage is TRBV7-9 and J usage is TRBJ1-4, with TRBD1 as a possible D gene (6 bases). Trimming shortened V by 5 bases and J by 8 bases, and 15 bases separated the two germline ends. This CDR3 has 14 residues. Germline assignment: CDR1 SEHNR and CDR2 FQNEAQ (reference sequence). The CDR3 bases are TGTGCCAGCAGCCCAGGGACATCGAACGAAAAACTGTTTTTT. Amino acids: CASSPGTSNEKLFF.

This chain connects TRBV7-3 to TRBJ2-5; 9 bases align to TRBD2. The CDR3 loop spans 17 amino acids. Germline CDR1 is SGHTA and CDR2 is FQGTGA. Losses at the gene ends were 0 bases for V and 5 bases for J; bases not matched to a gene: 10. The CDR3 is CASSLTLPSGVAETQYF. CDR3 DNA: TGTGCCAGCAGCTTAACGTTGCCTAGCGGGGTAGCTGAGACCCAGTACTTC. Using reference TRBV7-3 and TRBJ2-5 for the parts outside the CDR3, the full variable domain is GAGVSQTPSNKVTEKGKYVELRCDPISGHTALYWYRQSLGQGPEFLIYFQGTGAADDSGLPNDRFFAVRPEGSVSTLKIQRTERGDSAVYLCASSLTLPSGVAETQYFGPGTRLLVL.

The chain recombines TRBV9 with TRBJ2-3; 7 positions agree with TRBD1. V shed 0 bases and J 2 bases; nucleotides not matched to a gene: 3. The CDR3 loop spans 15 amino acids. Germline V CDR1 and CDR2: SGDLS, YYNGEE. CDR3 in amino acids: CASSVGTGNTDTQYF. CDR3 in DNA: TGTGCCAGCAGCGTAGGGACAGGAAACACAGATACGCAGTATTTT.

The rearrangement joins TRBV4-3 to TRBJ2-7; D is perhaps TRBD1 (5 bases). The CDR3 consists of 15 residues. The V gene lost 0 bases and the J gene lost 0 bases, with 9 bases spanning the gap. CDR1 and CDR2 (germline): LGHNA, YSLEER. CDR3 sequence (DNA): TGCGCCAGCAGCCAAGAACAAGACAGCTCCTACGAGCAGTACTTC. Encoded protein: CASSQEQDSSYEQYF.

The CDR3 loop reads CASSSSGDTQYF. The DNA for the CDR3 is TGTGCCAGCAGCTCCTCCGGGGATACGCAGTATTTT. The V gene is TRBV11-3, the J gene TRBJ2-3; unclear D gene. Germline lookup yields CDR1 SGHNT and CDR2 YENEEA. The V end was cut by 4 bases, the J end by 6 bases, with 8 bases between. CDR3 length: 12 amino acids.

This clone has only one observation. CDR3 amino acids: CASSVGWAGVGANVLTF. CDR3 sequence (DNA): TGTGCCAGCAGCGTAGGGTGGGCAGGGGTAGGGGCCAACGTCCTGACTTTC. The chain is built from TRBV9 and TRBJ2-6; possible D gene TRBD1, 6 bases. V was pared by 0 bases and J by 4 bases, with 14 bases between. CDR3 length: 17 residues. CDR1 SGDLS and CDR2 YYNGEE come from the germline V gene.